This T cell receptor beta chain originates from a study of control samples from healthy donors and cancer patients (dated by TCRdb to the early 2020s). With regard to this clone: The target of this receptor is not known. Base qualities were left out, and no much larger clone turns up one base away.

The receptor library was made with the immunoSEQ multiplex PCR assay. Not all clones reach the TCRdb copy of this immuneACCESS table, which keeps in-frame sequences only. Checked studies attribute under half of the gap to unresolved V genes and leave the rest unexplained. Recorded for this sample are some 140,000 clones; around nine tenths of them occurred a single time. Roughly 10% of the sample goes to the ten largest clones. Trimming removed 5 bases from V and 4 bases from J; the gene matches leave 14 bases unexplained. The CDR3 contains 17 residues, cysteine and phenylalanine counted. CDR3 DNA is the only sequence kept; it has 51 bases, read in frame from the first base. CDR1 MDHEN and CDR2 SYDVKM were looked up in the germline V gene.

This receptor was obtained from a man aged 25-45 years in good health. Sequenced material: blood. The chain is encoded by TRBV28 joined to TRBJ1-2; the junction holds 9 bases that match TRBD1. The CDR3 corresponds to CASSGTGQGVRGYGYTF. DNA sequence: TGTGCCAGCAGTGGAACGGGACAGGGTGTTCGGGGCTATGGCTACACCTTC.